This TCR beta chain came from a study of CD8 T cells in Susac syndrome. RNA, at about 0.45 to 1 ug, was reverse transcribed with random hexamers. Each CDR3 protein is one row after TCRdb ran MiXCR on the immunoSEQ multiplex PCR reads. This table holds roughly 250,000 distinct CDR3 sequences, about 96% found once. There are 14 residues in the CDR3. V was shortened by 5 bases and J by 5 bases, with 18 bases between the two germline ends. Per the germline V gene, CDR1 is DFQATT and CDR2 is SNEGSKA (reference sequence). The sequence came from a human donor with Susac syndrome. The chain employs TRBV20-1 and TRBJ2-5; the D call may be TRBD1 or TRBD2 (5 bases each). Source material: CD4+ T cells from PBMCs. As DNA, the CDR3 is TGCAGTGCTCCAATTTCGGGGCCCTGGGAGACCCAGTACTTC. It translates to CSAPISGPWETQYF.